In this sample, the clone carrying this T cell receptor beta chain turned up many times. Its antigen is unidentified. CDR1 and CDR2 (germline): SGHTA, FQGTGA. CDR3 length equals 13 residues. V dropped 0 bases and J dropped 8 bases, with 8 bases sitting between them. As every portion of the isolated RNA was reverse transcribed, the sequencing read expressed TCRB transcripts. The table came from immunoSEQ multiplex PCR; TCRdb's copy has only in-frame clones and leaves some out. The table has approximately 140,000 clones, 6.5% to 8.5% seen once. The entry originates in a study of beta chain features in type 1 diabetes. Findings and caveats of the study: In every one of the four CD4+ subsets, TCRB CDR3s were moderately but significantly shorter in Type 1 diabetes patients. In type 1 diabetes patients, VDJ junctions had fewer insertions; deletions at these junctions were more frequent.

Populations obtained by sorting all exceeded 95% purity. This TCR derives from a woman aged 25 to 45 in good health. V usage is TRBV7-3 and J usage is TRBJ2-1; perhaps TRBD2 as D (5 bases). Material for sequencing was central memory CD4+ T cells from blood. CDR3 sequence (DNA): TGTGCCAGCAGCTTAACATCGGGGTATGAGCAGTTCTTC. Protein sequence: CASSLTSGYEQFF. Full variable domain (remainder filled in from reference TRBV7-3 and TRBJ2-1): GAGVSQTPSNKVTEKGKYVELRCDPISGHTALYWYRQSLGQGPEFLIYFQGTGAADDSGLPNDRFFAVRPEGSVSTLKIQRTERGDSAVYLCASSLTSGYEQFFGPGTRLTVL.